A single sample gave rise to the 7 T cell receptor beta chains below, sequenced in a study of T cell changes during pregnancy in multiple sclerosis. Assay used: immunoSEQ multiplex PCR; TCRdb lists only in-frame clones, some missing. The sample holds over 55,000 clones, around 90% seen once. The source was peripheral blood, collected after pregnancy. Receptors originate from a female donor in good health, enrolled as a control in a pregnancy study.

V usage is TRBV6-1 and J usage is TRBJ2-7, with D possibly TRBD1 on 6 matching bases. Trimming shortened V by 6 bases and J by 2 bases, and 14 bases separated the two germline ends. The CDR3 sequence is 14 residues long. Germline values: CDR1 MNHNS, CDR2 SASEGT. The CDR3 region has the DNA TGTGCCAGCAGGGACAGTTCGCACCCCTACGAGCAGTACTTC. Translated, it gives CASRDSSHPYEQYF.

V gene TRBV7-8 combines with J gene TRBJ1-2; D unclear. Germline assignment: CDR1 SGHVS and CDR2 FQNEAQ. The CDR3 length is 14 residues. Trimming took off 3 bases at V and 0 bases at J, with 8 bases between the two ends. CDR3 coding DNA: TGTGCCAGCAGCTTTTCGGTAGCTAACTATGGCTACACCTTC. Translating it yields CASSFSVANYGYTF.

A single count supports this clone. The J gene is TRBJ2-3, the V gene TRBV7-8, with D maybe TRBD2 (6 bases). Germline CDR1 reads SGHVS; CDR2 reads FQNEAQ. Trimming cost V 4 bases and J 0 bases, with 11 bases left between them. The CDR3 extends over 15 amino acids. CDR3 protein: CASSYPSASTDTQYF. CDR3 nucleotide sequence: TGTGCCAGCAGCTACCCTAGCGCTAGCACAGATACGCAGTATTTT.

The gene calls are TRBV7-8 and TRBJ1-1, with TRBD1 identical over 8 bases. With V trimmed by 5 bases and J by 0 bases, 14 bases remained unmatched. Germline CDR1 and CDR2: SGHVS and FQNEAQ. The CDR3 covers 18 residues. As DNA, the CDR3 is TGTGCCAGCAGCCCGCGACAGGGGACGGTAGCCATGAACACTGAAGCTTTCTTT. Protein sequence: CASSPRQGTVAMNTEAFF.

A remark on this clone: Germline is not matched at one junction end, which may reflect a read error. The V and J genes are TRBV29-1 and TRBJ1-2; D is unresolved. This CDR3 comprises 8 residues. CDR1 and CDR2 (germline): SQVTM, ANQGSEA. The CDR3 region is CSVDMLAF. CDR3 DNA sequence: TGCAGCGTTGATATGCTAGCCTTC.

The V gene is TRBV19, the J gene TRBJ2-2; 7 bases are shared with TRBD2. The CDR3 has 18 residues. Germline V gene data show CDR1 as LNHDA and CDR2 as SQIVND (reference sequence). Trimming cost V 5 bases and J 0 bases; bases outside gene matches: 12. CDR3 nucleotide sequence: TGTGCCAGTAGTTCCTCCAGTTCCGCGGGGGCGAACACCGGGGAGCTGTTTTTT. Its protein product is CASSSSSSAGANTGELFF.

The chain carries TRBV30 and TRBJ1-1; D not resolved. Deletions cut 5 bases from V and 0 bases from J, with 10 bases between. CDR3 length: 13 residues. Germline CDR1 GTSNPN, CDR2 SVGIG (reference sequence). The CDR3, as DNA: TGTGCCTGGGCGCGGCAGTTGAACACTGAAGCTTTCTTT. It is translated as CAWARQLNTEAFF.